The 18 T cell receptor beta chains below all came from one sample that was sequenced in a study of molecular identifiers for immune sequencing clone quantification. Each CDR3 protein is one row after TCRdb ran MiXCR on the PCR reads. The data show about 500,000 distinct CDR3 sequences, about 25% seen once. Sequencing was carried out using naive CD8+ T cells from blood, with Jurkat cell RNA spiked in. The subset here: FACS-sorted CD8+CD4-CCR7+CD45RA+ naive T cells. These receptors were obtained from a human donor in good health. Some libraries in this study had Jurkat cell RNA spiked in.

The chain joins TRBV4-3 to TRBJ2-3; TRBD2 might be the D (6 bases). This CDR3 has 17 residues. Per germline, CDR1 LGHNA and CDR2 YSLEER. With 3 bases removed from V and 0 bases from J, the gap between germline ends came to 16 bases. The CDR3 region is CASSQGGEGTSTDTQYF. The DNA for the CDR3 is TGCGCCAGCAGCCAGGGGGGAGAGGGGACTAGCACAGATACGCAGTATTTT.

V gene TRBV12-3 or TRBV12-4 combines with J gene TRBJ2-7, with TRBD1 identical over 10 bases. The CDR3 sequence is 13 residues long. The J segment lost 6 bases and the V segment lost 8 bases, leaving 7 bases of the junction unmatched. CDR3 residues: CASGTGTGVEQYF. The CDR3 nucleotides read TGTGCCAGCGGGACCGGGACAGGGGTCGAGCAGTACTTC.

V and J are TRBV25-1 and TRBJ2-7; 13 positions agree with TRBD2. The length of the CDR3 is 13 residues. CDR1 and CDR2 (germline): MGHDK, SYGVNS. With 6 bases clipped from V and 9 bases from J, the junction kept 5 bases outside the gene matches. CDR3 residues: CASRLAGGLAQYF. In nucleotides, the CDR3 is TGTGCCAGCAGACTAGCGGGAGGGCTGGCGCAGTACTTC.

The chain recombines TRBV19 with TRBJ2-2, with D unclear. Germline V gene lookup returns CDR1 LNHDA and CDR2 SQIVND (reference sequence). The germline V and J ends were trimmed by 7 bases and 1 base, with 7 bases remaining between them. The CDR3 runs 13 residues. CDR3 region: CASTSVNTGELFF. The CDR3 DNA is TGTGCCAGTACCTCGGTGAACACCGGGGAGCTGTTTTTT.

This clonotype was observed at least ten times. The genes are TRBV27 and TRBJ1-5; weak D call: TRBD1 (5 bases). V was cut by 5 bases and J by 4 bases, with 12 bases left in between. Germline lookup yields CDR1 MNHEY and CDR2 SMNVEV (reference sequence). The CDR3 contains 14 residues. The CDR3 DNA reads TGTGCCAGCAGTGGGTTGGGGGGTAATCAGCCCCAGCATTTT. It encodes CASSGLGGNQPQHF.

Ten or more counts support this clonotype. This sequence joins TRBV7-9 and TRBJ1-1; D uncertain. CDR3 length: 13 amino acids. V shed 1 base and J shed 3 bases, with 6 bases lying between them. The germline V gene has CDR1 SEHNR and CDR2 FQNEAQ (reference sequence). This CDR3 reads CASSLVGDTEAFF. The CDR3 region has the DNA TGTGCCAGCAGCTTAGTCGGGGACACTGAAGCTTTCTTT.

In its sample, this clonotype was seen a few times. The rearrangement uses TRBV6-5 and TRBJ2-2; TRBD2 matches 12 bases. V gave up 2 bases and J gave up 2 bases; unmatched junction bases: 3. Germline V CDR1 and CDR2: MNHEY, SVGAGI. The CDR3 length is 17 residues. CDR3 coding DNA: TGTGCCAGCAGTTACCTGACTAGCGGGAGTAACACCGGGGAGCTGTTTTTT. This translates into CASSYLTSGSNTGELFF.

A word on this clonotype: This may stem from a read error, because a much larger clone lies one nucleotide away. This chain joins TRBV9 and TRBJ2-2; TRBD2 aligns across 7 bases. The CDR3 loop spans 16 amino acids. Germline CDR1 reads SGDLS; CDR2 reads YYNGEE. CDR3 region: CASSVETSEYTGVLFF. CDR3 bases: TGTGCCAGCAGCGTAGAAACTAGCGAGTACACCGGGGTGCTGTTTTTT.

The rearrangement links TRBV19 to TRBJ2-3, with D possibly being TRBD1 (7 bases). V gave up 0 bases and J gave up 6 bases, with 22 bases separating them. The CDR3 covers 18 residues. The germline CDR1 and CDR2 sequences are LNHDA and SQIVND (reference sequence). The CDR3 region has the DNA TGTGCCAGTAGTATAGAATCGGGCGGGACAGTCGGGTCGGATACGCAGTATTTT. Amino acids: CASSIESGGTVGSDTQYF.

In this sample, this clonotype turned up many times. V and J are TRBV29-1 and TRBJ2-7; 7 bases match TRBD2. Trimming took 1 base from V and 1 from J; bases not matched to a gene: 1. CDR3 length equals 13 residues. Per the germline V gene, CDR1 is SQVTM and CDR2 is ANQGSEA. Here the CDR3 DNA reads TGCAGCGTTGAAGGCGGGGGTTCCTACGAGCAGTACTTC. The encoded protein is CSVEGGGSYEQYF.

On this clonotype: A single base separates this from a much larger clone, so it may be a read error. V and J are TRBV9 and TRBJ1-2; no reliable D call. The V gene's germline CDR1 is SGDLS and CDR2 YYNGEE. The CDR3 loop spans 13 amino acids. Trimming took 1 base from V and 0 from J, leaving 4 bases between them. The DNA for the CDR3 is TGTGCCAGCAGCGTACGAACTAACTATGGCTACACCTTC. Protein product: CASSVRTNYGYTF.

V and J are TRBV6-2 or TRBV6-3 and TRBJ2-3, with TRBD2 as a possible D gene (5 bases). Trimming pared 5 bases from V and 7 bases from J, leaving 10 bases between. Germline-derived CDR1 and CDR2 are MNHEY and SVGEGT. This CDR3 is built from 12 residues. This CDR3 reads CASSPGLYTQYF. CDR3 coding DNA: TGTGCCAGCAGTCCCGGACTGTATACGCAGTATTTT.

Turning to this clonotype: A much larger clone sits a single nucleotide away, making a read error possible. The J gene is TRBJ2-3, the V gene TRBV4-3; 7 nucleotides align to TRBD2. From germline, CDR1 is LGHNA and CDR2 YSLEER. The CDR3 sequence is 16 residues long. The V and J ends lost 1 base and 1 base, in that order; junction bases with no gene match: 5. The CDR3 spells CASSQGPGRGTDTQYF. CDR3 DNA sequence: TGCGCCAGCAGCCAAGGACCTGGGAGGGGCACAGATACGCAGTATTTT.

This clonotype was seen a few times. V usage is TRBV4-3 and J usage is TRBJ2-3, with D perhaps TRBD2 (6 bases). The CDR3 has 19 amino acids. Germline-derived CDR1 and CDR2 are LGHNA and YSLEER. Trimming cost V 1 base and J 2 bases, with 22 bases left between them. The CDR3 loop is CASSQGWQFPGEYTDTQYF. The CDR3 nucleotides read TGCGCCAGCAGCCAAGGGTGGCAGTTTCCGGGGGAGTACACAGATACGCAGTATTTT.

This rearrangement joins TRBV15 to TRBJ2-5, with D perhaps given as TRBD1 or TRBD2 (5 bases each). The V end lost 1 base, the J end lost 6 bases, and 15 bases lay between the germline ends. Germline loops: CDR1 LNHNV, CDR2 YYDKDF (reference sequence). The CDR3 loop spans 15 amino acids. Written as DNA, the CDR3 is TGTGCCACCAGCAGAGGTGGGGCGGAGGTTAAGACCCAGTACTTC. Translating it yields CATSRGGAEVKTQYF.

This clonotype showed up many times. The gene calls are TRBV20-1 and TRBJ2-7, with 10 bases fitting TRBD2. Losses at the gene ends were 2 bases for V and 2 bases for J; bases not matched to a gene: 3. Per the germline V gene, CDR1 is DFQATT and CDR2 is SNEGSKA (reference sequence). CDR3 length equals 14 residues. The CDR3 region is CSARNLAGAYEQYF. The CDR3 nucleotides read TGCAGTGCTAGAAATCTAGCGGGAGCCTACGAGCAGTACTTC.

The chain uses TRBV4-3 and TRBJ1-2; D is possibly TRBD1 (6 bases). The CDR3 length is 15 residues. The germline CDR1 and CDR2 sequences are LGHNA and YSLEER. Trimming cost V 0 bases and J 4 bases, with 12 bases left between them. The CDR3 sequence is CASSQDNGGFYGYTF. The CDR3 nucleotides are TGCGCCAGCAGCCAAGATAACGGGGGCTTCTATGGCTACACCTTC.

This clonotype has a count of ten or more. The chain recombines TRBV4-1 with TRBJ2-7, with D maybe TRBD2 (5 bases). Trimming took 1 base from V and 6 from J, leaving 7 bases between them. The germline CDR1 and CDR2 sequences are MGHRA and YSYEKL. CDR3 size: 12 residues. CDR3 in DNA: TGCGCCAGCAGCCAAGTACGGGGCGAGCAGTACTTC. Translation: CASSQVRGEQYF.